Included here is one T cell receptor beta chain sequence, with context. Unsorted samples used about 90 million PBMCs for genomic DNA. The CDR3 is 16 residues long. The trim removed 2 bases at V and 14 bases at J, leaving 14 bases unmatched. Germline V gene data show CDR1 as MGHRA and CDR2 as YSYEKL. Deep was the level used in running the assay. Original processing notes: Filtering was not the same, since immunoSEQ gave junction-only sequences without quality scores. The table came from immunoSEQ multiplex PCR; TCRdb's copy has only in-frame clones and leaves some out. That table supplies the V and J calls and clone size; D and trimming were determined from the DNA. The sample shows 450,000 to 550,000 clones, roughly 78% of them seen only once. The record originates from a study of shared clonotypes between healthy human individuals. Overall study context: A couple of women and a few men aged 18 to 49 made up the donors.

Sequenced material: PBMCs. The chain joins TRBV4-1 to TRBJ2-1; 11 bases are shared with TRBD2. This receptor was taken from a woman aged 40 to 49 in good health. Some clones in this sample may be carry-over from other donors' samples. In DNA form, the CDR3 reads TGCGCCAGCAGCCAACCAACTAGCGGGAGAAGCCGGGGGGAGTTCTTC. Its translation: CASSQPTSGRSRGEFF.